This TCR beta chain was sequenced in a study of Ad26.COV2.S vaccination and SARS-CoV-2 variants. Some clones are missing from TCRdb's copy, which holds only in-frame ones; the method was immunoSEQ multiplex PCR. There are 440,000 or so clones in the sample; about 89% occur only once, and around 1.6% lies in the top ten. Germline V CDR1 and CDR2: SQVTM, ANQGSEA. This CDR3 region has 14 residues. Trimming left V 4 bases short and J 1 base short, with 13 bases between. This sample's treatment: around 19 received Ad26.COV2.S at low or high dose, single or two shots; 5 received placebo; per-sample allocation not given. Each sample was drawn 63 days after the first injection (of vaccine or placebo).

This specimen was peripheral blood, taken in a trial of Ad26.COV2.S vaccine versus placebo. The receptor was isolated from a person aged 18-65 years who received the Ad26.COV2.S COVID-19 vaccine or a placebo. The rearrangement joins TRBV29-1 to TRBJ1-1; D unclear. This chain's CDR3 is CSVARYLGNTEAFF. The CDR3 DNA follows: TGCAGCGTTGCCCGGTATCTGGGGAACACTGAAGCTTTCTTT.